The T cell receptor (beta chain) described here comes from a study of T-cell memory formation after mild COVID-19. Across the study: TCR clusters were largely donor specific.

This clonotype was found many times. Its matching antigen is unknown. Study observations and caveats: The appearance of some responding clones in pre-infection memory suggested that cross-reactive memory joined. Confirmation of SARS-CoV-2 specificity was lacking for second-wave clones peaking day 37. Chiefly within CM and EM were the contracting CD4+ clones; CD8+ ones were within EMRA.

TCRdb analysed the 5' RACE reads with MiXCR anew, one entry per CDR3 protein. The sample lists approximately 390,000 distinct CDR3 sequences; 16% were seen once. Germline CDR1 is SGHTA and CDR2 is FQGNSA. This CDR3 contains 13 residues. V was pared by 2 bases and J by 3 bases, with 8 bases between. V and J are TRBV7-2 and TRBJ2-7; D is uncertain. Sequenced: PBMCs or a T cell subset sorted from them (not recorded which). The sequence was collected from a man between 18 and 35 years old who had mild COVID-19 (a few samples of this study predate the infection). Cell type and time point are not known. The CDR3 region has the DNA TGTGCCAGCAGCTTATTTGTAGGCTACGAGCAGTACTTC. Its translation: CASSLFVGYEQYF.